This T cell receptor beta chain is drawn from a study of T cell changes during pregnancy in multiple sclerosis. The assay was immunoSEQ multiplex PCR, and TCRdb's table has in-frame clones only and misses some. The table shows over 65,000 clones, with more than 85% occurring only once. Sequencing was performed on peripheral blood, taken in the first trimester of pregnancy. The TCR was taken from a female donor with multiple sclerosis, enrolled in a pregnancy study.

CDR3 sequence reads: CASSQEGLTASGELFF. In DNA, the CDR3 is TGCGCCAGCAGCCAAGAAGGTCTGACAGCGTCCGGGGAGCTGTTTTTT. This rearrangement joins TRBV4-1 to TRBJ2-2, with D possibly TRBD1 on 5 matching bases. Trimming removed 0 bases at V and 6 bases at J, with 14 bases between. The V gene's germline CDR1 is MGHRA and CDR2 YSYEKL. The length of the CDR3 is 16 residues.